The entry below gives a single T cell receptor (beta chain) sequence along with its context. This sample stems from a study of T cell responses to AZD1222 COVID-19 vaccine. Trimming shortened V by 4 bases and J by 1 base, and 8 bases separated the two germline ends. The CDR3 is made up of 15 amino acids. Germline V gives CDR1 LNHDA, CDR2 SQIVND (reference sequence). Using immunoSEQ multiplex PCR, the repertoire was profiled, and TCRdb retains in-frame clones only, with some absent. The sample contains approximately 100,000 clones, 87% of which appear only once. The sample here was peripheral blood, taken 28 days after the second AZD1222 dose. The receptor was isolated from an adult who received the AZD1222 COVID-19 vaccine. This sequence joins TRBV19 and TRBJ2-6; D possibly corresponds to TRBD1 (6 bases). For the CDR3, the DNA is TGTGCCAGTAGTACGCAGGGGTCTGGGGCCAACGTCCTGACTTTC. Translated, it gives CASSTQGSGANVLTF.